This is a list of T cell receptor beta chains from one sample in a study of radiotherapy plus CTLA-4 blockade in lung cancer. Repertoires were generated with immunoSEQ multiplex PCR, while TCRdb's copy carries only in-frame clones and drops some. Of over 60,000 clones in the sample, around 86% were seen once. Sequenced here: peripheral blood, sampled from a patient treated with radiotherapy plus ipilimumab. These receptors were obtained from a human donor with non-small cell lung cancer who had stable disease on radiotherapy plus ipilimumab. Each CDR3 is given with its conserved first and last residue. A D gene is named only where the DNA matches it firmly. Clone size is shown for a subset of rows, as once, few, many or a class of expanded clone.

abundance: once; j_gene: TRBJ2-3; d_gene: .; v_gene: TRBV7-2; CDR3aa: CASSWQPGDTQYF
abundance: .; j_gene: TRBJ1-5; d_gene: TRBD1; v_gene: TRBV7-2; CDR3aa: CASSKRRTGRGDQPQHF
abundance: .; j_gene: TRBJ2-3; d_gene: .; v_gene: TRBV7-2; CDR3aa: CASSLDRLRTDTQYF
abundance: .; j_gene: TRBJ2-1; d_gene: TRBD2; v_gene: TRBV6-5; CDR3aa: CASSYELAGGGEQFF
abundance: once; j_gene: TRBJ2-5; d_gene: TRBD2; v_gene: TRBV11-2; CDR3aa: CASSRSGGRPGETQYF
abundance: .; j_gene: TRBJ2-1; d_gene: .; v_gene: TRBV19; CDR3aa: CASSMPPNEQFF
abundance: .; j_gene: TRBJ1-2; d_gene: .; v_gene: TRBV29-1; CDR3aa: CSVLGGVFDYGYTF
abundance: .; j_gene: TRBJ2-1; d_gene: TRBD1; v_gene: TRBV2; CDR3aa: CASRGQVEQFF
abundance: .; j_gene: TRBJ1-1; d_gene: .; v_gene: TRBV19; CDR3aa: CASNPGYLNTEAFF
abundance: .; j_gene: TRBJ1-6; d_gene: TRBD1; v_gene: TRBV19; CDR3aa: CASSPVRTGNSNSPLHF
abundance: .; j_gene: TRBJ1-2; d_gene: TRBD1; v_gene: TRBV14; CDR3aa: CASSQGGDRAGYTF
abundance: once; j_gene: TRBJ1-5; d_gene: TRBD1; v_gene: TRBV7-9; CDR3aa: CASSVGGQGAHQPQHF
abundance: .; j_gene: TRBJ2-6; d_gene: .; v_gene: TRBV19; CDR3aa: CASSIKGSGANVLTF
abundance: .; j_gene: TRBJ2-7; d_gene: TRBD1; v_gene: TRBV9; CDR3aa: CASSAPGTGKQYF
abundance: few; j_gene: TRBJ1-2; d_gene: .; v_gene: TRBV6-5; CDR3aa: CASSPGPAGYTF
abundance: .; j_gene: TRBJ2-3; d_gene: TRBD2; v_gene: TRBV5-4; CDR3aa: CASSFPSGRGDTQYF
abundance: .; j_gene: TRBJ1-2; d_gene: TRBD1; v_gene: TRBV7-3; CDR3aa: CASSLTPTGGNYGYTF
abundance: .; j_gene: TRBJ1-4; d_gene: TRBD1; v_gene: TRBV30; CDR3aa: CAWSRGTGVEKLFF
abundance: .; j_gene: TRBJ2-7; d_gene: .; v_gene: TRBV25-1; CDR3aa: CASSGLPGAYEQYF
abundance: .; j_gene: TRBJ2-7; d_gene: .; v_gene: TRBV6-6; CDR3aa: CASRDGEFYEQYF
abundance: .; j_gene: TRBJ2-2; d_gene: TRBD1; v_gene: TRBV7-7; CDR3aa: CASSRQGTGELFF
abundance: once; j_gene: TRBJ2-1; d_gene: TRBD2; v_gene: TRBV28; CDR3aa: CASTSGSSYNEQFF